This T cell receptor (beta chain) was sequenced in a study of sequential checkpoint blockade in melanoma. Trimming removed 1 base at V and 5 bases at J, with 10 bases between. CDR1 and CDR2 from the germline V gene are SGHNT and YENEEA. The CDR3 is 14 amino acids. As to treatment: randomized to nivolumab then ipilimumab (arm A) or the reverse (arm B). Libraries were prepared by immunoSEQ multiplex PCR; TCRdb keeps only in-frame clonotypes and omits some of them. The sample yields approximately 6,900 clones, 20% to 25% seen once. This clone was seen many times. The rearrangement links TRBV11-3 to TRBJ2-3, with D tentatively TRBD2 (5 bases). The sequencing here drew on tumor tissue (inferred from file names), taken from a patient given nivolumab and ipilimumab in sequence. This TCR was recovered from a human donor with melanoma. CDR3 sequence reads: CASSLGTPRDTQYF. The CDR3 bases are TGTGCCAGCAGCTTAGGGACTCCCAGAGATACGCAGTATTTT.